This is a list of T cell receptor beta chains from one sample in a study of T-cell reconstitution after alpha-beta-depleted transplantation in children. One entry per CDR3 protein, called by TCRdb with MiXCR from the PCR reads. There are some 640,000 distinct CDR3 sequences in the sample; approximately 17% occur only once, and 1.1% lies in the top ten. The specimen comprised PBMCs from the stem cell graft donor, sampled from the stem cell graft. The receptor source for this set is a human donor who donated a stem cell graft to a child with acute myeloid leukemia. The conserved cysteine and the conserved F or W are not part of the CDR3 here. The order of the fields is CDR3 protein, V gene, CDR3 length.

ASSLGRLAAQETQY,TRBV5-1,14
SARDYGNAYEQY,TRBV20-1,12
ASSGTTEINEQY,TRBV5-1,12
ASSKGMEGGHVQLFYNEQF,TRBV21-1,19
SAEGETKGPEQY,TRBV20-1,12
ASSYILAMTSTDTQY,TRBV12-3/TRBV12-4,15
SARGPLGGENIQY,TRBV20-1,13
SAINPVYSYNEQF,TRBV20-1,13
SVRRSVVGFEPYEQY,TRBV29-1,15
ASSFFGTGGLYNEQF,TRBV5-1,15
ATSTGQNTDTQY,TRBV15,12
ASSSRGSGEQF,TRBV27,11
SARVPIAGNTGELF,TRBV20-1,14
ASSTGPRQPYNEQF,TRBV11-2,14
ASSLALRQF,TRBV7-2,9
ASSYVLGQPVGETQY,TRBV6-2/TRBV6-3,15
AACEGSQPQH,TRBV28,10